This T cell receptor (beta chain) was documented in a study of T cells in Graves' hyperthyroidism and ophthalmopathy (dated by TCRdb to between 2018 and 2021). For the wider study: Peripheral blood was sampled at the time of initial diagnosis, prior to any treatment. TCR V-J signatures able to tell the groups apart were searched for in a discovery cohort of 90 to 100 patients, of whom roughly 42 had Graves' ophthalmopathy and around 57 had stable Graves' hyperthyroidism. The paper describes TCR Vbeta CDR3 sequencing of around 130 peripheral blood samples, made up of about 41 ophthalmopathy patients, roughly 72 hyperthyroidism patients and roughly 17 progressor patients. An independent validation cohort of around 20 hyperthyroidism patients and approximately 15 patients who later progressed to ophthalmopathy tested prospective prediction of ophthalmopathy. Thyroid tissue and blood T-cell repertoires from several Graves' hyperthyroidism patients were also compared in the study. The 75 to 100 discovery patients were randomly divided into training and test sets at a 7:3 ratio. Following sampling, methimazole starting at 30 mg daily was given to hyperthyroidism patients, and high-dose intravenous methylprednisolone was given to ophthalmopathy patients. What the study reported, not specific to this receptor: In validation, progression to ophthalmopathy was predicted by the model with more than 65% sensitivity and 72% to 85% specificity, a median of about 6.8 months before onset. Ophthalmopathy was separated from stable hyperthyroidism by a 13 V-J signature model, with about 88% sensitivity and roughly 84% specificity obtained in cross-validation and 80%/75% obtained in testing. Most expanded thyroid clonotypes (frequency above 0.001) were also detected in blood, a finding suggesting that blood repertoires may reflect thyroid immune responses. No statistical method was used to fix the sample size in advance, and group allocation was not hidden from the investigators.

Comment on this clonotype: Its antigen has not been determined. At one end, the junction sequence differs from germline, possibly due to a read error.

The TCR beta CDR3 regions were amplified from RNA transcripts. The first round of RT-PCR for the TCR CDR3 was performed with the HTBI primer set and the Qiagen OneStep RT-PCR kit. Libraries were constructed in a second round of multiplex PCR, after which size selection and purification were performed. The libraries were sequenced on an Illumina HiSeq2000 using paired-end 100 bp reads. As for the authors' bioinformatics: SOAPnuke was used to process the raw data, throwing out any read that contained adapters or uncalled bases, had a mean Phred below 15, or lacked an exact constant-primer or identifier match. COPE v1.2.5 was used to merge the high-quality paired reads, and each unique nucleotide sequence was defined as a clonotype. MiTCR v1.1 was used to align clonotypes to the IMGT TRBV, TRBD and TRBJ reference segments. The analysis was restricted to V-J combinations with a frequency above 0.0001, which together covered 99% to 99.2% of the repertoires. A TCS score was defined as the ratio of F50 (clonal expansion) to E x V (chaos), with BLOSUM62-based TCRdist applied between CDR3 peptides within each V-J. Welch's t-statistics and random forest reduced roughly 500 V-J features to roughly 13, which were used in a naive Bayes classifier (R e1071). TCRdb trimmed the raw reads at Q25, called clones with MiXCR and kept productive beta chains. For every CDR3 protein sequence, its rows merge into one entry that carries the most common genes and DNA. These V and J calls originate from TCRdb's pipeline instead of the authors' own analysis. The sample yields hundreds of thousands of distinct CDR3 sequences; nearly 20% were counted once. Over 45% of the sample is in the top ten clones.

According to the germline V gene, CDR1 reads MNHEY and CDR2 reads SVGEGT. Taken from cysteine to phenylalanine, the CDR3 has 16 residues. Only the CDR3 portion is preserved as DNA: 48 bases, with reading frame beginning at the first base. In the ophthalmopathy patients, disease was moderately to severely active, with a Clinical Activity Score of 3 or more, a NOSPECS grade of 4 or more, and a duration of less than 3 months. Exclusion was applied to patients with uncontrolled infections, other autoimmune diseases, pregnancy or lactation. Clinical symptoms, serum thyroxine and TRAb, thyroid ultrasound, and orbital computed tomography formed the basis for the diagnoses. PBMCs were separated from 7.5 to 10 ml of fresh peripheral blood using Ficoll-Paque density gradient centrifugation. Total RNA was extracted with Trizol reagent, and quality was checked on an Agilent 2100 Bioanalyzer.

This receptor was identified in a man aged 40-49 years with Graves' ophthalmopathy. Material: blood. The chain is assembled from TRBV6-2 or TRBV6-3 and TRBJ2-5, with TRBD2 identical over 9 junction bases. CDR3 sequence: CASSYYISGSGETQYF. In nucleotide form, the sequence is TGTGCCAGCAGCTACTACATTAGCGGGAGTGGAGAGACCCAGTACTTC.